One T cell receptor (beta chain) is described in this entry. cDNA came from about 0.5 to 1 ug RNA primed by random hexamers. TCRdb used MiXCR to reprocess the immunoSEQ multiplex PCR reads, holding one entry per CDR3 protein. Of about 150,000 distinct CDR3 sequences detected, approximately 94% appear once; the ten largest clones hold 0.2% to 0.25%. This entry is derived from a study of CD8 T cells in Susac syndrome. Sequencing was carried out using CD8+ T cells from PBMCs. The sequence was obtained from a human donor with multiple sclerosis.

The CDR3 nucleotides read TGCAGCGTTGATTTGTTGGAGACAGGGTCGTACAATGAGCAGTTCTTC. Translating gives CSVDLLETGSYNEQFF. V and J are TRBV29-1 and TRBJ2-1; 7 nucleotides align to TRBD1. This CDR3 spans 16 amino acids. Germline lookup yields CDR1 SQVTM and CDR2 ANQGSEA. The V segment lost 3 bases and the J segment 4 bases; nucleotides outside the gene matches: 12.